The 7 T cell receptor beta chains below come from one sample, sequenced in a study of cytomegalovirus exposure and HLA in healthy donors. The PCR was carried out with 60 Vbeta primers and 13 Jbeta primers. Repertoires were generated with immunoSEQ multiplex PCR, while TCRdb's copy carries only in-frame clones and drops some. The profile shows 150,000 or so clones, nearly 80% of them singletons. The sample consisted of PBMCs. The receptors were gathered from a man over 45 in good health and CMV-seropositive.

The chain is built from TRBV4-2 and TRBJ1-1; D gene unclear. This CDR3 is built from 17 residues. Per germline, CDR1 LGHNA and CDR2 YNFKEQ. V was shortened by 2 bases and J by 0 bases, with 16 bases between the two germline ends. The CDR3 DNA sequence: TGTGCCAGCAGCCAAAATATACCTACCCGGGTGAACACTGAAGCTTTCTTT. It codes for CASSQNIPTRVNTEAFF.

This chain uses TRBV28 with TRBJ2-6, with D possibly being TRBD2 (6 bases). This CDR3 has 18 amino acids. Germline CDR1 is MDHEN and CDR2 is SYDVKM. The V end lost 5 bases, the J end lost 0 bases, and 17 bases lay between the germline ends. CDR3 nucleotide sequence: TGTGCCAGCAGTGCCCCCCCTGGGGGGAGCTCTGGGGCCAACGTCCTGACTTTC. As protein: CASSAPPGGSSGANVLTF.

This chain connects TRBV28 to TRBJ2-2; a possible D gene is TRBD2 (6 bases). This CDR3 has 15 residues. Per germline, CDR1 MDHEN and CDR2 SYDVKM. V gave up 4 bases and J gave up 5 bases, with 14 bases separating them. This CDR3 is CASSSGGAGTGELFF. DNA for the CDR3: TGTGCCAGCAGTTCCGGAGGGGCCGGGACCGGGGAGCTGTTTTTT.

The chain is built from TRBV29-1 and TRBJ1-2; D perhaps matches TRBD1 (6 bases). The germline V gene encodes CDR1 SQVTM and CDR2 ANQGSEA. The V end was cut by 4 bases, the J end by 6 bases, with 12 bases between. The CDR3 contains 12 residues. CDR3 region: CSVGGQGDGYTF. CDR3 DNA: TGCAGCGTTGGGGGGCAGGGAGATGGCTACACCTTC. The whole variable domain, filled in from reference TRBV29-1 and TRBJ1-2, reads SAVISQKPSRDICQRGTSLTIQCQVDSQVTMMFWYRQQPGQSLTLIATANQGSEATYESGFVIDKFPISRPNLTFSTLTVSNMSPEDSSIYLCSVGGQGDGYTFGSGTRLTVV.

This chain links TRBV4-3 with TRBJ2-5, with TRBD2 matching 9 bases. The trim removed 5 bases at V and 2 bases at J, leaving 6 bases unmatched. The CDR3 spans 15 residues. The germline gives CDR1 LGHNA, CDR2 YSLEER. The CDR3 spells CASSTGTSRQETQYF. The CDR3 region has the DNA TGCGCCAGCAGCACCGGGACTAGCCGACAAGAGACCCAGTACTTC.

This clone appeared a few times. This CDR3 reads CASSQDPDFSSVRSGELFF. The CDR3 DNA sequence: TGCGCCAGCAGCCAAGACCCCGACTTTTCTAGCGTAAGGTCCGGGGAGCTGTTTTTT. This chain joins TRBV4-1 and TRBJ2-2; D possibly corresponds to TRBD2 (6 bases). The CDR3 has 19 residues. CDR1 MGHRA and CDR2 YSYEKL come from the germline V gene. The V end lost 0 bases, the J end lost 6 bases, and 23 bases lay between the germline ends.

The chain uses TRBV2 and TRBJ2-5; 11 nucleotides align to TRBD1. Trimming at V came to 7 bases and at J to 5 bases, leaving 6 bases not matched to a gene. In germline, CDR1 is SNHLY, CDR2 FYNNEI. The CDR3 contains 14 residues. The CDR3 sequence: CASTGQGARETQYF. The DNA of the CDR3 is TGTGCCAGCACCGGACAGGGGGCGCGGGAGACCCAGTACTTC.